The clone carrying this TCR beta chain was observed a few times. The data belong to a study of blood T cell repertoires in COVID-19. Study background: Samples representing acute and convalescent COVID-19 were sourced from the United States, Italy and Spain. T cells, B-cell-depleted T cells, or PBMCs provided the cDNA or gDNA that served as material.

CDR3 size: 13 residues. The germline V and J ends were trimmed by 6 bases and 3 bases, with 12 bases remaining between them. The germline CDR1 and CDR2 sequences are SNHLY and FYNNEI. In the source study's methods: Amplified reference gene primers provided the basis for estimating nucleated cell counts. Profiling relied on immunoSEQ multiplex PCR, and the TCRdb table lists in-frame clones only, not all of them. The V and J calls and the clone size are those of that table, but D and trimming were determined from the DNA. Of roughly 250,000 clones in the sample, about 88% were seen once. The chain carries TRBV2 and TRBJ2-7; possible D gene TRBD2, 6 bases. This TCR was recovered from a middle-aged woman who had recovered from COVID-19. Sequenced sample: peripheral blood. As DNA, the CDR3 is TGTGCCAGCAGGGGGACTGGGAACTACGAGCAGTACTTC. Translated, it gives CASRGTGNYEQYF.